Listed below are T cell receptor beta chains from one sample, sequenced in a study of blood T cell repertoires in COVID-19. Produced via immunoSEQ multiplex PCR; TCRdb's table is partial and in-frame only. The sample records over 250,000 clones, around nine tenths being singletons. The sequenced sample was peripheral blood. All receptors come from an older woman with COVID-19, enrolled during active disease. Both conserved end residues are part of each CDR3. D genes are given only for firm matches. Size is omitted from some rows. Given values are once, few, many or a class for expanded clones.

cdr3_nt cdr3_aa clone_size j_call v_call d_call cdr3_length
TGTGCCAGTAGTATAACGGCAGGTAATCAGCCCCAGCATTTT CASSITAGNQPQHF - TRBJ1-5 TRBV19 - 14
TGTGCCATCAGTGACGGGACAGGGGCACGTCTCTCTGGAAACACCATATATTTT CAISDGTGARLSGNTIYF - TRBJ1-3 TRBV10-3 TRBD1 18
TGTGCCAGCAGTCCGGGACAGGGGGGTTGGGGCTATGGCTACACCTTC CASSPGQGGWGYGYTF - TRBJ1-2 TRBV27 TRBD1 16
TGTGCTAGCAGTCCGGGAGGGGCGAATGAGCAGTTCTTC CASSPGGANEQFF - TRBJ2-1 TRBV7-7 TRBD2 13
TGTGCCAGCAGTTATATTTTACAGGGGCGCAGGGGGCAGTTCTTC CASSYILQGRRGQFF - TRBJ2-1 TRBV2 TRBD1 15
TGTGCCATCAGTGGTCAGGCTAGCGGGAGAATGGAGACCCAGTACTTC CAISGQASGRMETQYF - TRBJ2-5 TRBV10-3 TRBD2 16
TGTGCCAGCAGCTTTTCCAGGGGGTACAATGAGCAGTTCTTC CASSFSRGYNEQFF - TRBJ2-1 TRBV7-3 TRBD1 14
TGTGCCAGCAGTTTATGGGCAGGCGATGAAAAACTGTTTTTT CASSLWAGDEKLFF - TRBJ1-4 TRBV27 - 14
TGTGCCATAGACAGGGATTCCTACGAGCAGTACTTC CAIDRDSYEQYF - TRBJ2-7 TRBV7-9 TRBD1 12
TGTGCCAGCAGTCCTCCGAACATCCAAGCTTTCTTT CASSPPNIQAFF once TRBJ1-1 TRBV12-3/TRBV12-4 - 12
TGCGCCAGCAGCCAACTAGCGGGAGAGTGGGATACGCAGTATTTT CASSQLAGEWDTQYF - TRBJ2-3 TRBV5-1 TRBD2 15
TGTGCCAGCAGTGAAACTAGCGGCACAGATACGCAGTATTTT CASSETSGTDTQYF - TRBJ2-3 TRBV2 TRBD2 14
TGTGCCAGCACCCATCTCTCGGGCTACGAGCAGTACTTC CASTHLSGYEQYF - TRBJ2-7 TRBV6-5 - 13
TGTGCCAGCAGCTTTTCATGGGGGCGAACTGAAGCTTTCTTT CASSFSWGRTEAFF - TRBJ1-1 TRBV7-8 - 14
TGTGCCAGCAGTTGGCTAGCTTCCGAGCAGTACTTC CASSWLASEQYF - TRBJ2-7 TRBV6-5 - 12
TGTGCCTGGAGTGTTGACAGGGACTACGAGCAGTACTTC CAWSVDRDYEQYF - TRBJ2-7 TRBV30 TRBD1 13
TGTGCCAGCAGTGATACAGGCCCCTATGGCTACACCTTC CASSDTGPYGYTF - TRBJ1-2 TRBV25-1 - 13
TGTGCCAGCAGTCCCCCGGGACAGGGTAACGAGCCCCAGCATTTT CASSPPGQGNEPQHF - TRBJ1-5 TRBV6-2/TRBV6-3 TRBD1 15
TGTGCCTGGAGTCTTGGGACAGGGCGGAATCAGCCCCAGCATTTT CAWSLGTGRNQPQHF once TRBJ1-5 TRBV30 TRBD1 15
TGTGCCAGCAGTGGTGTAGTAGGCGGTGGCTACACCTTC CASSGVVGGGYTF - TRBJ1-2 TRBV2 - 13
TGTGCCAGCAGCCCCGGGACAGTTAATGAAAAACTGTTTTTT CASSPGTVNEKLFF - TRBJ1-4 TRBV5-4 TRBD1 14
TGTGCCAGCAGCCAAGATCTTCTAGCTCGGGAGCAGTACTTC CASSQDLLAREQYF - TRBJ2-7 TRBV3-1/TRBV3-2 - 14
TGTGCCACCAGCAGAGATACCAGGCTTAATCAGCCCCAGCATTTT CATSRDTRLNQPQHF - TRBJ1-5 TRBV15 - 15